Detailed here is one TCR beta chain. Measured with immunoSEQ multiplex PCR; TCRdb has only the in-frame clones, and not every one. The sample lists about 290,000 clones; around nine tenths were seen once. Participant-given clinical history determined each cohort assignment. J was trimmed by 3 bases and V by 6 bases; bases with no gene match: 7. CDR1 and CDR2 from the germline V gene are MDHEN and SYDVKM. CDR3 size: 15 residues. These data originate in a study of blood T cell repertoires in COVID-19. Study-level background: COVID-19 samples collected from the United States, Italy and Spain covered acute and convalescent phases.

The receptor's source is a woman in her 40s who had recovered from COVID-19. The sample consisted of PBMCs or T cells enriched from blood (not recorded which). The chain is built from TRBV28 and TRBJ1-3; 8 nucleotides line up with TRBD1. CDR3 nucleotide sequence: TGTGCCAGCAGACGCAGGGGGCTGAATGGAAACACCATATATTTT. Its translation is CASRRRGLNGNTIYF.